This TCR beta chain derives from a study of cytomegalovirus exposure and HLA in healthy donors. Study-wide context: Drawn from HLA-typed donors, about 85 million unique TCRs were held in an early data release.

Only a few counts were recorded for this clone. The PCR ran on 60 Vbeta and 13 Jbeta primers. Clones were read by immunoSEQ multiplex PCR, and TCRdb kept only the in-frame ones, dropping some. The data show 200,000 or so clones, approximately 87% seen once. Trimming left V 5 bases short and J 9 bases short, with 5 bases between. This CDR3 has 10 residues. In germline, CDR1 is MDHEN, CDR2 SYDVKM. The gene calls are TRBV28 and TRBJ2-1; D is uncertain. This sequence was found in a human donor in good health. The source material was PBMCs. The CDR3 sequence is CASSNGEQFF. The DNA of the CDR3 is TGTGCCAGCAGTAACGGTGAGCAGTTCTTC.